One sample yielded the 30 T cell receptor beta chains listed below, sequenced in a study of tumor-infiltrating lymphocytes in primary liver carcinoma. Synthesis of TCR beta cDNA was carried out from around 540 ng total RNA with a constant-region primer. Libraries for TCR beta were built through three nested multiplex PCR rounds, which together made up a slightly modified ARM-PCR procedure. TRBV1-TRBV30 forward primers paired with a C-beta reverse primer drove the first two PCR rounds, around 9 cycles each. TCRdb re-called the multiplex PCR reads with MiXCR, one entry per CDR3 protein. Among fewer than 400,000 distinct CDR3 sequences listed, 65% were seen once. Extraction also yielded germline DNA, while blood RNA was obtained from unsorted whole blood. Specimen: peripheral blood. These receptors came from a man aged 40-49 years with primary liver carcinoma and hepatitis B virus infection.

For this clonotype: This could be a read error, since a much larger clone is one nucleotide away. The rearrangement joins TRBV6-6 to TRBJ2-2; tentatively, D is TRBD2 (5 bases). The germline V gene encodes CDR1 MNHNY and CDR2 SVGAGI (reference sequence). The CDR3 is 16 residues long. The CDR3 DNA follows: TGTGCCAGCAGTTACTATCCAGCGGCGAACACCGGGGAGCAGTTTTTT. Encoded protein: CASSYYPAANTGEQFF.

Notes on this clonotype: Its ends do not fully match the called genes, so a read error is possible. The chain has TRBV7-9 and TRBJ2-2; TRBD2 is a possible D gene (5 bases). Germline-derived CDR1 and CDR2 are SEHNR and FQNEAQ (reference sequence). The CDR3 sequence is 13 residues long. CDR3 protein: CASSPSNTGELLF. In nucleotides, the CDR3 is TGTGCCAGCAGCCCTTCCAACACCGGGGAGCTGCTTTTT. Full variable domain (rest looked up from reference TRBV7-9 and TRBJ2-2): DTGVSQNPRHKITKRGQNVTFRCDPISEHNRLYWYRQTLGQGPEFLTYFQNEAQLEKSRLLSDRFSAERPKGSFSTLEIQRTEQGDSAMYLCASSPSNTGELLFGEGSRLTVL.

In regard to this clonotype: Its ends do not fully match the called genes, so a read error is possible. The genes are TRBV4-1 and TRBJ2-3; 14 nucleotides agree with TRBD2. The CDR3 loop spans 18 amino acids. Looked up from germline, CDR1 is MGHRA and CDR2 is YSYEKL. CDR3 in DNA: TGCGTCAGCAGCCGAGGGACTAGCGGGGGCTTCGGCACAGATACGCAGTATTTT. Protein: CVSSRGTSGGFGTDTQYF.

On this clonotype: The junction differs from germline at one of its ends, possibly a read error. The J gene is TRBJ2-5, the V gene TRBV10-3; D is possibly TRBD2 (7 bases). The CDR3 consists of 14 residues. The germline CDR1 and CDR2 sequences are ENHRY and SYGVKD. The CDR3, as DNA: TGTGCCATCAGCTCATGGGGGGGCCAAGAGGCCCAGTACTTC. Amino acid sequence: CAISSWGGQEAQYF.

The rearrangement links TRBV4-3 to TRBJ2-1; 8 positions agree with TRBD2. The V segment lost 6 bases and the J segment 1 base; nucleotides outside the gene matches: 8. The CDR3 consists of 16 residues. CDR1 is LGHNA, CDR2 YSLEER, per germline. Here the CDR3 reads CASRLDTSGSYNEQFF. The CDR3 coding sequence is TGCGCCAGCAGGCTCGATACTAGCGGTTCCTACAATGAGCAGTTCTTC.

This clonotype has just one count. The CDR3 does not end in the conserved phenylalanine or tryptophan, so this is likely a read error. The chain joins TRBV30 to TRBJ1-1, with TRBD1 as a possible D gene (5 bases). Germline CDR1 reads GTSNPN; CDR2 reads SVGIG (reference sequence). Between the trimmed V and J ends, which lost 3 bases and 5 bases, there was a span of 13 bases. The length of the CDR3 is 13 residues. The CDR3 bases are TGTGCCTGGAGGAAGGGGAGGTTTACTGAAGCTTTCTCT. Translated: CAWRKGRFTEAFS.

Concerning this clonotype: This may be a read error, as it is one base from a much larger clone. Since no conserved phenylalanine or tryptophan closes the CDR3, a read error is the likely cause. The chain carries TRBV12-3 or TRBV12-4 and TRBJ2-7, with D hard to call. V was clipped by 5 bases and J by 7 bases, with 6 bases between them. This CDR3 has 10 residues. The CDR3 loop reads CASSIFEQYL. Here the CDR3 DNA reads TGTGCCAGCAGTATTTTTGAGCAGTACTTG.

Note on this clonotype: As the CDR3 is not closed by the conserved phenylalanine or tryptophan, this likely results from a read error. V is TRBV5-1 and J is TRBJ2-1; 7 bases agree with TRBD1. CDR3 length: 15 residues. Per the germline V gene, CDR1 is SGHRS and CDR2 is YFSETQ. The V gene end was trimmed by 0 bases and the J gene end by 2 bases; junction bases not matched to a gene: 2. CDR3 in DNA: TGCGCCAGCAGCTTGGGACAGGGTGCCTACAATGAGCAGTTCTAC. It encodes CASSLGQGAYNEQFY.

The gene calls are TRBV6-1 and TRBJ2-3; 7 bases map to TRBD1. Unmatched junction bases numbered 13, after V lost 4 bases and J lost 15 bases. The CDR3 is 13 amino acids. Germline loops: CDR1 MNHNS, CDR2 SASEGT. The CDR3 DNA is TGTGCCAGCAGTGGTATCGGGACAGATACGCGATATTTT. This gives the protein CASSGIGTDTRYF.

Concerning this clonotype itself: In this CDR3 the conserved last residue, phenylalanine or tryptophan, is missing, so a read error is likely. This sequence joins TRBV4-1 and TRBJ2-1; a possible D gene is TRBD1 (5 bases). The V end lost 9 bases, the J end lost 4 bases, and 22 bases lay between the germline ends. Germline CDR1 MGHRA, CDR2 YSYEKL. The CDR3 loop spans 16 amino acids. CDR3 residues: CASSQDRPGSYNEQFI. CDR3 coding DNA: TGCGCCAGTAGTCAAGATCGTCCAGGGTCATACAATGAGCAGTTCATC.

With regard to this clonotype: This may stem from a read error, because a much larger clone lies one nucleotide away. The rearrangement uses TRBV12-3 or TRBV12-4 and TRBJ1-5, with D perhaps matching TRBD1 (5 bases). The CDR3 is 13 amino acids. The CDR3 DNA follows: TGTACCAGCAGTTTTATCAGGGCTATGCCCCAGCATTTT. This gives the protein CTSSFIRAMPQHF.

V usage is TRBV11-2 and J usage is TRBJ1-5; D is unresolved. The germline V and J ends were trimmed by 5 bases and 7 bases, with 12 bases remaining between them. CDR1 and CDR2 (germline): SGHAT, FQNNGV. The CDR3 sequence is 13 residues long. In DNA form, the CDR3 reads TGTGCCAGCAGCGGGGTTCTCGAACAGCCCCAGCATTTT. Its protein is CASSGVLEQPQHF.

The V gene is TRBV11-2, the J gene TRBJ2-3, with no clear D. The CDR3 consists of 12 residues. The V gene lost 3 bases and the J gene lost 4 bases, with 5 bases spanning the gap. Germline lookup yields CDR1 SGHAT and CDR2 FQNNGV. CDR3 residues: CASSLYPDTQYF. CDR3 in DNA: TGTGCCAGCAGCTTGTACCCAGATACGCAGTATTTT.

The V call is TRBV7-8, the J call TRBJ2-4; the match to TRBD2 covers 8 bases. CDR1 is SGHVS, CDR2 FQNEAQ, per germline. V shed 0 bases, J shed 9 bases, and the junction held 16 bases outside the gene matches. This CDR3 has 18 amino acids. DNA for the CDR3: TGTGCCAGCAGCTTAGCGATCTCGGGAGGGTCCGGGACGGGCATTCAGTACTTC. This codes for CASSLAISGGSGTGIQYF. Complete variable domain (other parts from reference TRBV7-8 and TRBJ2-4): GAGVSQSPRYKVAKRGQDVALRCDPISGHVSLFWYQQALGQGPEFLTYFQNEAQLDKSGLPSDRFFAERPEGSVSTLKIQRTQQEDSAVYLCASSLAISGGSGTGIQYFGAGTRLSVL.

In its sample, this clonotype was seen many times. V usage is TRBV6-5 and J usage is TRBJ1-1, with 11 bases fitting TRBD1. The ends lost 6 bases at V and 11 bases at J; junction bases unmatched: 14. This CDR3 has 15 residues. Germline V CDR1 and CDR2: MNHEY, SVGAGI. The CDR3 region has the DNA TGTGCCAGCAGACCCGCCGGGACAGGGGGAGTTGGGGCTTTCTTT. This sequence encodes CASRPAGTGGVGAFF.

CDR3 coding DNA: TGCGCCAGCACCTATGGGGAGGAGGCCGGAGGCTACACCTTC. Its protein product is CASTYGEEAGGYTF. The rearrangement links TRBV5-1 to TRBJ1-2; D gene ambiguous. CDR3 size: 14 residues. Germline values: CDR1 SGHRS, CDR2 YFSETQ. V dropped 6 bases and J dropped 8 bases, with 20 bases sitting between them.

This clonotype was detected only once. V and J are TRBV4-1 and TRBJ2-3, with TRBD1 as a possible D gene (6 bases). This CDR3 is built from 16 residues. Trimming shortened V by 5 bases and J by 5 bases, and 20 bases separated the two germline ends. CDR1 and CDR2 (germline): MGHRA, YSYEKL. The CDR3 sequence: CASSKAGASGGDTQYF. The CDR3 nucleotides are TGCGCCAGCAGCAAGGCAGGGGCCTCGGGTGGAGATACGCAGTATTTT.

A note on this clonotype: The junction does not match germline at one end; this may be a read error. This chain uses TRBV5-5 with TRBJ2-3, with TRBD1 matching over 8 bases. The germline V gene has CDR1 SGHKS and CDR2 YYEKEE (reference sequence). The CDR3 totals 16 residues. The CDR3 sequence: CASSLEGTGSADMQYF. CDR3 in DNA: TGTGCCAGCAGCTTGGAAGGGACAGGCTCCGCAGATATGCAGTATTTT. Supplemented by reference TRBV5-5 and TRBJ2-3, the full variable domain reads DAGVTQSPTHLIKTRGQQVTLRCSPISGHKSVSWYQQVLGQGPQFIFQYYEKEERGRGNFPDRFSARQFPNYSSELNVNALLLGDSALYLCASSLEGTGSADMQYFGPGTRLTVL.

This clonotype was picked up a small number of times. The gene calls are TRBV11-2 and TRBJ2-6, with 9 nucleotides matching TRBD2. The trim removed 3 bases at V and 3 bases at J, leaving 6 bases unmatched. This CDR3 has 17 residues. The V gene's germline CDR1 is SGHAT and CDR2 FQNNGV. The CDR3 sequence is CASSLRTSEYGANVLTF. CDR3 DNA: TGTGCCAGCAGCTTGCGGACTAGCGAGTATGGGGCCAACGTCCTGACTTTC.

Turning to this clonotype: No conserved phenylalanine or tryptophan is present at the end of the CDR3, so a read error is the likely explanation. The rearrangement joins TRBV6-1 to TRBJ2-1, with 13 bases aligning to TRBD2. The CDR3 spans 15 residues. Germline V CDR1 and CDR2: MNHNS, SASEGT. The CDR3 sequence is CANSELAGGNNEQFL. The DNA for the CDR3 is TGTGCCAACAGTGAACTAGCGGGAGGGAACAATGAGCAGTTCTTA.

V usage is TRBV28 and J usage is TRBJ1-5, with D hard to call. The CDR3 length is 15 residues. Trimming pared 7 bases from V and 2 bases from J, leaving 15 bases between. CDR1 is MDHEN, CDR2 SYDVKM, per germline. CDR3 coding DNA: TGTGCCAGCACCATAGAGGGCGCGGGCAATCAGCCCCAGCATTTT. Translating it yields CASTIEGAGNQPQHF.

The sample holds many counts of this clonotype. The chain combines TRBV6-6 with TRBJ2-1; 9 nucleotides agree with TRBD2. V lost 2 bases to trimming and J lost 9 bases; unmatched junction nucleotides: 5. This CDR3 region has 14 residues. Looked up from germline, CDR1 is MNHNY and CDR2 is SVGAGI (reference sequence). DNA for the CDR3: TGTGCCAGCAGTTACGAGCGGGAGGTAGGTGAGCAGTTCTTC. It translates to CASSYEREVGEQFF.

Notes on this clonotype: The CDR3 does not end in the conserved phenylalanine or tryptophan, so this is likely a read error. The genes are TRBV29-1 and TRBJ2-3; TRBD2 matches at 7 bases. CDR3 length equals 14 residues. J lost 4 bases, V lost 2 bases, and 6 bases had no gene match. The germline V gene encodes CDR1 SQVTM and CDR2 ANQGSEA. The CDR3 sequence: CSVEFSGGADTQYL. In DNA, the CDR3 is TGCAGCGTTGAATTCTCGGGAGGCGCAGATACGCAGTATCTT.

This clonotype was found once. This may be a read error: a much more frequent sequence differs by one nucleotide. The DNA for the CDR3 is TGTGCCAGCAACCCGCAGGACAGGGTCTACAATGAGCAGTTCTTC. Protein product: CASNPQDRVYNEQFF. This chain joins TRBV6-2 or TRBV6-3 and TRBJ2-1; 8 positions match TRBD1. This CDR3 contains 15 residues. V was clipped by 7 bases and J by 3 bases; unmatched bases: 8. Germline lookup yields CDR1 MNHEY and CDR2 SVGEGT.

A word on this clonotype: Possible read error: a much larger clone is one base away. CDR3 sequence (DNA): TGTGCCAGCAGTTCAGCGGAGCGTAGAGAGAACCAGTACTTC. Protein sequence: CASSSAERRENQYF. The chain is built from TRBV6-5 and TRBJ2-5; the D gene is possibly TRBD2 (5 bases). Germline V gene lookup returns CDR1 MNHEY and CDR2 SVGAGI. The CDR3 is 14 amino acids.

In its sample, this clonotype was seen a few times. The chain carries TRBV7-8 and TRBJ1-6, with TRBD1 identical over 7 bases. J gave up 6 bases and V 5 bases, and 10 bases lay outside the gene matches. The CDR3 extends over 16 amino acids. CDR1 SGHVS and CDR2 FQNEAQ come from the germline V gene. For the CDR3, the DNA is TGTGCCAGCAGCATAGACAGGGTCTTTGGTAATTCACCCCTCCACTTT. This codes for CASSIDRVFGNSPLHF.

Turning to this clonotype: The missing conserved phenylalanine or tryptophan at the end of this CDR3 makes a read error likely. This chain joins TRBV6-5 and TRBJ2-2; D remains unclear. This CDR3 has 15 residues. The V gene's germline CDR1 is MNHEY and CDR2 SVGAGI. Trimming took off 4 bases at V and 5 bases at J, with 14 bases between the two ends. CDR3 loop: CASSSQSVVTGELFL. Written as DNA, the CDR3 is TGTGCCAGCAGTTCTCAGTCGGTTGTAACCGGGGAGCTGTTTCTT.

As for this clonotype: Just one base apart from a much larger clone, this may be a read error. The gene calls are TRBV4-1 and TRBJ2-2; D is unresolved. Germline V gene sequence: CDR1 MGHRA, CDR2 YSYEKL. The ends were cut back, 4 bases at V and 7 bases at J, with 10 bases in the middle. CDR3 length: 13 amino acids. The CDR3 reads CASSLTELGELFF. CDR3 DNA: TGCGCCAGCAGCCTCACTGAACTCGGGGAGCTGTTTTTT.

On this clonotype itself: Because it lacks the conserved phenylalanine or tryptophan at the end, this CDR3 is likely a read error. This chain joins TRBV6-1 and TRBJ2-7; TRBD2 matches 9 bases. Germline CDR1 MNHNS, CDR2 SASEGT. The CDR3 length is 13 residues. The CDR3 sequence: CANVKTSGYEQYL. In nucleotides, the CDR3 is TGTGCGAATGTTAAGACTAGCGGCTACGAGCAGTACCTC.

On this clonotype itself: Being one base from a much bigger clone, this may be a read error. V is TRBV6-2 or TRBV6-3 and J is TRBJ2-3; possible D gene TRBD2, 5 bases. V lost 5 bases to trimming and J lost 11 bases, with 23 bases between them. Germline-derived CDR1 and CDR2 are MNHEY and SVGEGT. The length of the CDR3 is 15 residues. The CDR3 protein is CASSPSDLTGNMQYF. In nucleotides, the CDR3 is TGTGCCAGCAGTCCCTCGGACCTAACCGGGAATATGCAGTATTTT.